A selection of T cell receptor beta chains follows, all from one sample in a study of beta chain features in type 1 diabetes. The repertoire was sequenced with immunoSEQ multiplex PCR; TCRdb's copy has only in-frame clones and lacks some. The repertoire holds about 5,700 clones, with roughly 70% as singletons. Source material: Tregs from blood. Source of these receptors: a man aged 18 to 30 in good health. Both conserved end residues are part of each CDR3. A D gene is named only where the DNA matches it firmly. The listing skips clone size in some rows; elsewhere it reads once, few, many or a size class.

cdr3_aa: CAWKPRVDTQYF; cdr3_nt: TGTGCCTGGAAACCGAGGGTGGATACGCAGTATTTT; j_call: TRBJ2-3; v_call: TRBV30; clone_size: -; d_call: -
cdr3_aa: CASSWGQRANEKLFF; cdr3_nt: TGTGCCAGCAGTTGGGGACAGAGGGCTAATGAAAAACTGTTTTTT; j_call: TRBJ1-4; v_call: TRBV27; clone_size: -; d_call: TRBD1
cdr3_aa: CASSYAGAREQYF; cdr3_nt: TGTGCCAGCAGTTATGCGGGGGCACGCGAGCAGTACTTC; j_call: TRBJ2-7; v_call: TRBV6-6; clone_size: -; d_call: -
cdr3_aa: CASSLEGGPTYEQYF; cdr3_nt: TGTGCCAGCAGCTTAGAAGGGGGCCCTACCTACGAGCAGTACTTC; j_call: TRBJ2-7; v_call: TRBV7-9; clone_size: -; d_call: TRBD1
cdr3_aa: CAWSGAGGETQYF; cdr3_nt: TGTGCCTGGAGTGGGGCTGGTGGGGAGACCCAGTACTTC; j_call: TRBJ2-5; v_call: TRBV30; clone_size: -; d_call: -
cdr3_aa: CASSLLGQNYEQYF; cdr3_nt: TGTGCCAGCAGTCTATTGGGACAGAACTACGAGCAGTACTTC; j_call: TRBJ2-7; v_call: TRBV7-2; clone_size: -; d_call: TRBD1
cdr3_aa: CASSPSSYPHEQYF; cdr3_nt: TGTGCCAGCTCGCCCTCGTCCTACCCCCACGAGCAGTACTTC; j_call: TRBJ2-7; v_call: TRBV18; clone_size: -; d_call: -
cdr3_aa: CSARRETQYF; cdr3_nt: TGCAGTGCTAGGCGGGAGACCCAGTACTTC; j_call: TRBJ2-5; v_call: TRBV20-1; clone_size: few; d_call: -
cdr3_aa: CASSFVRYTDTQYF; cdr3_nt: TGTGCCAGCAGCTTCGTGCGGTACACAGATACGCAGTATTTT; j_call: TRBJ2-3; v_call: TRBV5-6; clone_size: -; d_call: -
cdr3_aa: CASSPYSTDTQYF; cdr3_nt: TGTGCCAGCAGTCCCTACAGTACAGATACGCAGTATTTT; j_call: TRBJ2-3; v_call: TRBV27; clone_size: -; d_call: -
cdr3_aa: CASSPTPGQPLIRANVLTF; cdr3_nt: TGCGCCAGCAGCCCTACACCGGGACAGCCCCTTATTCGGGCCAACGTCCTGACTTTC; j_call: TRBJ2-6; v_call: TRBV4-1; clone_size: -; d_call: TRBD1
cdr3_aa: CAWSVPDRGNEQFF; cdr3_nt: TGTGCCTGGAGTGTTCCGGACAGGGGCAATGAGCAGTTCTTC; j_call: TRBJ2-1; v_call: TRBV30; clone_size: -; d_call: TRBD1
cdr3_aa: CASSHDPGTGEGSNQPQHF; cdr3_nt: TGCGCCAGCAGCCATGACCCCGGGACAGGGGAGGGGAGCAATCAGCCCCAGCATTTT; j_call: TRBJ1-5; v_call: TRBV4-1; clone_size: -; d_call: TRBD1
cdr3_aa: CASSNRWTRIHNSPLHF; cdr3_nt: TGTGCCAGCAGCAACCGGTGGACACGAATCCATAATTCACCCCTCCACTTT; j_call: TRBJ1-6; v_call: TRBV21-1; clone_size: -; d_call: -
cdr3_aa: CASSDHSGNQPQHF; cdr3_nt: TGTGCCAGCAGCGATCACTCGGGCAATCAGCCCCAGCATTTT; j_call: TRBJ1-5; v_call: TRBV27; clone_size: -; d_call: -
cdr3_aa: CASSKRHYGYTF; cdr3_nt: TGTGCCAGCAGCAAACGTCACTATGGCTACACCTTC; j_call: TRBJ1-2; v_call: TRBV21-1; clone_size: -; d_call: -
cdr3_aa: CASSQVLVGGSYNEQFF; cdr3_nt: TGCGCCAGCAGCCAAGTGCTCGTGGGGGGGAGCTACAATGAGCAGTTCTTC; j_call: TRBJ2-1; v_call: TRBV4-3; clone_size: -; d_call: TRBD2
cdr3_aa: CASRGAGGYGYTF; cdr3_nt: TGTGCCAGCAGAGGGGCCGGGGGCTATGGCTACACCTTC; j_call: TRBJ1-2; v_call: TRBV7-2; clone_size: -; d_call: -
cdr3_aa: CASSQGQGAGELFF; cdr3_nt: TGCGCCAGCAGCCAGGGACAGGGGGCCGGGGAGCTGTTTTTT; j_call: TRBJ2-2; v_call: TRBV4-3; clone_size: once; d_call: TRBD1
cdr3_aa: CASKEASTSGANVLTF; cdr3_nt: TGTGCCAGCAAGGAGGCGTCGACCTCTGGGGCCAACGTCCTGACTTTC; j_call: TRBJ2-6; v_call: TRBV28; clone_size: -; d_call: -
cdr3_aa: CASSVVEGYNEQFF; cdr3_nt: TGTGCCAGCAGCGTAGTAGAGGGATACAATGAGCAGTTCTTC; j_call: TRBJ2-1; v_call: TRBV9; clone_size: -; d_call: -
cdr3_aa: CASSLRSLGRDGELFF; cdr3_nt: TGTGCCAGCAGCTTAAGGTCTCTCGGGAGGGACGGGGAGCTGTTTTTT; j_call: TRBJ2-2; v_call: TRBV7-2; clone_size: -; d_call: TRBD2
cdr3_aa: CASSEQGTSSTDTQYF; cdr3_nt: TGTGCCAGCAGTGAGCAGGGGACCTCTAGCACAGATACGCAGTATTTT; j_call: TRBJ2-3; v_call: TRBV2; clone_size: -; d_call: -
cdr3_aa: CASGTGPYNEQFF; cdr3_nt: TGTGCCAGCGGGACAGGGCCTTACAATGAGCAGTTCTTC; j_call: TRBJ2-1; v_call: TRBV28; clone_size: once; d_call: TRBD1
cdr3_aa: CASSRSSTRGAPYEQYF; cdr3_nt: TGCGCCAGCAGCCGCAGCTCGACCAGGGGAGCCCCCTACGAGCAGTACTTC; j_call: TRBJ2-7; v_call: TRBV4-3; clone_size: few; d_call: -
cdr3_aa: CASSWGRGGTGELFF; cdr3_nt: TGTGCCAGCAGCTGGGGAAGGGGGGGCACCGGGGAGCTGTTTTTT; j_call: TRBJ2-2; v_call: TRBV7-2; clone_size: -; d_call: -
cdr3_aa: CASSPAGRNQPQHF; cdr3_nt: TGTGCCAGCAGCCCAGCGGGTCGGAATCAGCCCCAGCATTTT; j_call: TRBJ1-5; v_call: TRBV7-2; clone_size: -; d_call: -
cdr3_aa: CASRRTPDSTDTQYF; cdr3_nt: TGTGCCAGCAGGAGGACACCAGATAGCACAGATACGCAGTATTTT; j_call: TRBJ2-3; v_call: TRBV5-8; clone_size: -; d_call: -
cdr3_aa: CASSLHGPNYGYTF; cdr3_nt: TGTGCCAGCAGTCTGCATGGCCCCAACTATGGCTACACCTTC; j_call: TRBJ1-2; v_call: TRBV28; clone_size: few; d_call: -
cdr3_aa: CASRSTPQGSSPLHF; cdr3_nt: TGTGCCAGCAGATCTACCCCCCAGGGCAGTTCACCCCTCCACTTT; j_call: TRBJ1-6; v_call: TRBV28; clone_size: few; d_call: -
cdr3_aa: CASSPPSGGSYEQYF; cdr3_nt: TGTGCCAGCTCACCACCTAGCGGGGGATCCTACGAGCAGTACTTC; j_call: TRBJ2-7; v_call: TRBV18; clone_size: -; d_call: TRBD2
cdr3_aa: CASSLVVGLELVRDTQYF; cdr3_nt: TGTGCCAGCAGCTTAGTGGTGGGACTGGAACTCGTTCGGGATACGCAGTATTTT; j_call: TRBJ2-3; v_call: TRBV7-9; clone_size: -; d_call: -
cdr3_aa: CASKGQGTYEQYF; cdr3_nt: TGTGCCAGCAAGGGACAGGGGACCTACGAGCAGTACTTC; j_call: TRBJ2-7; v_call: TRBV11-2; clone_size: -; d_call: TRBD1
cdr3_aa: CASSSQANVLTF; cdr3_nt: TGTGCCAGCAGTTCACAGGCCAACGTCCTGACTTTC; j_call: TRBJ2-6; v_call: TRBV28; clone_size: -; d_call: -
cdr3_aa: CASSLGAAEIYEQYF; cdr3_nt: TGTGCCAGCAGCTTAGGGGCAGCGGAGATCTACGAGCAGTACTTC; j_call: TRBJ2-7; v_call: TRBV7-2; clone_size: -; d_call: -
cdr3_aa: CASSLRSDRGAKNIQYF; cdr3_nt: TGTGCCAGCAGCTTGAGGAGCGACAGGGGCGCCAAAAACATTCAGTACTTC; j_call: TRBJ2-4; v_call: TRBV5-5; clone_size: -; d_call: TRBD1
cdr3_aa: CASSLGHGQYEQYF; cdr3_nt: TGTGCCAGCAGCTTGGGACACGGACAGTACGAGCAGTACTTC; j_call: TRBJ2-7; v_call: TRBV5-4; clone_size: -; d_call: -
cdr3_aa: CASSLGQNTEAFF; cdr3_nt: TGTGCCAGCAGCTTAGGACAGAACACTGAAGCTTTCTTT; j_call: TRBJ1-1; v_call: TRBV7-8; clone_size: -; d_call: -
cdr3_aa: CASSLDRGVSYEQYF; cdr3_nt: TGTGCCAGCAGCTTAGATCGGGGGGTATCCTACGAGCAGTACTTC; j_call: TRBJ2-7; v_call: TRBV7-2; clone_size: -; d_call: TRBD2
cdr3_aa: CASSAGGQSYNEQFF; cdr3_nt: TGCGCCAGCAGCGCGGGGGGGCAGTCCTACAATGAGCAGTTCTTC; j_call: TRBJ2-1; v_call: TRBV5-1; clone_size: -; d_call: TRBD2
cdr3_aa: CASSQGESPLHF; cdr3_nt: TGTGCCAGCAGCCAAGGGGAATCACCCCTCCACTTT; j_call: TRBJ1-6; v_call: TRBV7-9; clone_size: -; d_call: -
cdr3_aa: CASSVSGGRGEKLFF; cdr3_nt: TGTGCCAGCAGTGTTTCAGGGGGCAGAGGTGAAAAACTGTTTTTT; j_call: TRBJ1-4; v_call: TRBV6-1; clone_size: -; d_call: TRBD1